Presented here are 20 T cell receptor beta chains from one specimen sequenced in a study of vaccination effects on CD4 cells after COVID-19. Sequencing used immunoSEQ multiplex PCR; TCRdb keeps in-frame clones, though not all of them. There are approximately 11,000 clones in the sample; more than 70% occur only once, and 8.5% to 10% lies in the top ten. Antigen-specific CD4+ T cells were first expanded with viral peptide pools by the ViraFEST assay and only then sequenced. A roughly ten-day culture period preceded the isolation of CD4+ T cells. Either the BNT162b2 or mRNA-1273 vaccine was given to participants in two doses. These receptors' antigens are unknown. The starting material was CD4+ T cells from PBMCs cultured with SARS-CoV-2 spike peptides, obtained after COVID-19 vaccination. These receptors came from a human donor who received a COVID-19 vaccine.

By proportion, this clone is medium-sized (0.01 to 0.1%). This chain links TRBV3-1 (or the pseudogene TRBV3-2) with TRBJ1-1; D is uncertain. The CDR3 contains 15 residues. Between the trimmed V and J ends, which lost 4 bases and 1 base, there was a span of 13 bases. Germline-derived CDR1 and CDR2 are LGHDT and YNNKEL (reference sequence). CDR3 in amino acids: CASSPHDNPNTEAFF. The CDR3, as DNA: TGTGCCAGCAGCCCCCACGACAACCCGAACACTGAAGCTTTCTTT.

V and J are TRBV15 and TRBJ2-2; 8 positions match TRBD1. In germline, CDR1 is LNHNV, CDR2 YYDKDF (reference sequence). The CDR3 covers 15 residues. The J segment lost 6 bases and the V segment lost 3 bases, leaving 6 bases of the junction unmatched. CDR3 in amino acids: CATSSNQGAPGELFF. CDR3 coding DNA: TGTGCCACCAGCAGCAACCAGGGGGCACCCGGGGAGCTGTTTTTT.

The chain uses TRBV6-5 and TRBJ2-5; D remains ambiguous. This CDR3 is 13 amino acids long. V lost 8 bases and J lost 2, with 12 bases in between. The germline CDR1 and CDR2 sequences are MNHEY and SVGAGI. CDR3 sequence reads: CASVRWGQETQYF. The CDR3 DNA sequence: TGTGCCAGCGTGCGGTGGGGACAAGAGACCCAGTACTTC.

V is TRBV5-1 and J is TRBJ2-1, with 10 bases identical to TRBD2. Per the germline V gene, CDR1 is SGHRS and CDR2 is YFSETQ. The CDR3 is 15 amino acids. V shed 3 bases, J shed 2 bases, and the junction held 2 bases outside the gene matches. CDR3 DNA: TGCGCCAGCAGCTCTAGCGGGAGCACCTACAATGAGCAGTTCTTC. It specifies CASSSSGSTYNEQFF.

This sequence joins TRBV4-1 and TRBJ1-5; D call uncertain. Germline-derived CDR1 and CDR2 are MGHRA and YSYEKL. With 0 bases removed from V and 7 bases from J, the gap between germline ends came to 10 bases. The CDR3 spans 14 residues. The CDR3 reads CASSQEPVSQPQHF. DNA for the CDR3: TGCGCCAGCAGCCAAGAACCGGTTTCGCAGCCCCAGCATTTT.

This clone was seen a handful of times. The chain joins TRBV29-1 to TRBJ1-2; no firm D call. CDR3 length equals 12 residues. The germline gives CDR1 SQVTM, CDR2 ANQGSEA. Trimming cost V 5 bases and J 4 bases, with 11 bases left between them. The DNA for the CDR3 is TGCAGCGTTACCCAGACGGCCTATGGCTACACCTTC. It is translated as CSVTQTAYGYTF.

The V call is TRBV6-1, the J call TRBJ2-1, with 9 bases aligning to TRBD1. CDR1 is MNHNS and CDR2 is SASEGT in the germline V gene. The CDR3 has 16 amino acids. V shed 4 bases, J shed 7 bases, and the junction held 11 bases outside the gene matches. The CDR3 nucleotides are TGTGCCAGCAGTGGAAGGGGGACAGGGTGGGGGAATGAGCAGTTCTTC. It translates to CASSGRGTGWGNEQFF.

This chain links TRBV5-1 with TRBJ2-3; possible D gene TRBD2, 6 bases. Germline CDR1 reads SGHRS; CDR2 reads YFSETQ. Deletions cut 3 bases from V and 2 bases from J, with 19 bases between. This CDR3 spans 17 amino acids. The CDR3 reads CASSSRPPTGLTDTQYF. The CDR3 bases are TGCGCCAGCAGCTCCAGACCACCAACGGGACTCACAGATACGCAGTATTTT.

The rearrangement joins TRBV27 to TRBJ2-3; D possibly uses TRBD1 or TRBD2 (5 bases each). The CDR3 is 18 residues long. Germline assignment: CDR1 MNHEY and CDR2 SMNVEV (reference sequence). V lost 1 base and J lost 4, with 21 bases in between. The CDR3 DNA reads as TGTGCCAGCAGTTTATTGGGCCTACAGCTCCTGGGGGCAGATACGCAGTATTTT. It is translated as CASSLLGLQLLGADTQYF.

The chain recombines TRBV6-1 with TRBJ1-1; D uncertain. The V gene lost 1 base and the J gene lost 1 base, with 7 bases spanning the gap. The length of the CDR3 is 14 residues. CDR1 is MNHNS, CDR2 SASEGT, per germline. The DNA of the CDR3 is TGTGCCAGCAGTGAAGGATCAGGGAACACTGAAGCTTTCTTT. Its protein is CASSEGSGNTEAFF.

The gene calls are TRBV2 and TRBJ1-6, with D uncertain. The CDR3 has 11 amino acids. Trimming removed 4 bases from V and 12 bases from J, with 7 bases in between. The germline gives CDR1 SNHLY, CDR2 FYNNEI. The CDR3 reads CASSVQRPLHF. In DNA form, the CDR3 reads TGTGCCAGCAGTGTTCAACGACCCCTCCACTTT.

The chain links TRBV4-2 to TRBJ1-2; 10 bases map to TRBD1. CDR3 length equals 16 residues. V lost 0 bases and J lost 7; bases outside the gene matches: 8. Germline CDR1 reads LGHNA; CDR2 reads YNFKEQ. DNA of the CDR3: TGTGCCAGCAGCCAAGATAGGACAGGGGGTCCGGGTGGCTACACCTTC. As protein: CASSQDRTGGPGGYTF.

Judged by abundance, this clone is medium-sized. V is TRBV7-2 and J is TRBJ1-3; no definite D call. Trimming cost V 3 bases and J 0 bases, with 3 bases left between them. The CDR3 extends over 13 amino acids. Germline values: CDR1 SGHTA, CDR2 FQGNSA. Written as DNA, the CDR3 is TGTGCCAGCAGCTTTCTCTCTGGAAACACCATATATTTT. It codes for CASSFLSGNTIYF.

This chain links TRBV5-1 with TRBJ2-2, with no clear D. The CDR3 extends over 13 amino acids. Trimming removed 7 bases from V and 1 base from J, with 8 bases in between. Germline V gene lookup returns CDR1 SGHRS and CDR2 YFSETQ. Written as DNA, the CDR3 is TGCGCCAGCCAGAAGGGGAACACCGGGGAGCTGTTTTTT. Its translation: CASQKGNTGELFF.

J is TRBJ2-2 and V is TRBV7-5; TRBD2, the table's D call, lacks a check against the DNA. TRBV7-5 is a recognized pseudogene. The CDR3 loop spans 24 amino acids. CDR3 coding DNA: TGTGCCAGAAGCTTAGCGAAAAGGAGTAGTGTGGGACTAGCGGGAGGGCCCCACACCGGGGAGCTGTTTTTT. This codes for CARSLAKRSSVGLAGGPHTGELFF.

CDR3 amino acids: CASSLVTVDGYTF. CDR3 DNA sequence: TGTGCCAGCAGCTTAGTGACGGTAGATGGCTACACCTTC. V gene TRBV7-2 combines with J gene TRBJ1-2; D ambiguous. Germline loops: CDR1 SGHTA, CDR2 FQGNSA. The CDR3 sequence is 13 residues long. Trimming left V 1 base short and J 6 bases short, with 9 bases between. The full variable domain, rest sourced from reference TRBV7-2 and TRBJ1-2, is GAGVSQSPSNKVTEKGKDVELRCDPISGHTALYWYRQSLGQGLEFLIYFQGNSAPDKSGLPSDRFSAERTGGSVSTLTIQRTQQEDSAVYLCASSLVTVDGYTFGSGTRLTVV.

CDR3 in amino acids: CASSLNPYRGRGEQYF. CDR3 bases: TGTGCCAGCAGCCTTAACCCTTACAGGGGGCGCGGAGAGCAGTACTTC. The chain links TRBV7-9 to TRBJ2-7, with 9 bases lining up with TRBD1. Germline lookup yields CDR1 SEHNR and CDR2 FQNEAQ (reference sequence). The CDR3 loop spans 16 amino acids. The trim removed 5 bases at V and 7 bases at J, leaving 15 bases unmatched.

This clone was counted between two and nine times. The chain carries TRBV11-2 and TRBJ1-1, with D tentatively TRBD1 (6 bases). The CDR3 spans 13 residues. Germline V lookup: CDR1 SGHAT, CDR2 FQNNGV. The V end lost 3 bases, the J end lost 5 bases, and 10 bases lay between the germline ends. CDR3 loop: CASSFQGNTEAFF. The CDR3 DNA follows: TGTGCCAGCAGCTTTCAGGGGAATACTGAAGCTTTCTTT.

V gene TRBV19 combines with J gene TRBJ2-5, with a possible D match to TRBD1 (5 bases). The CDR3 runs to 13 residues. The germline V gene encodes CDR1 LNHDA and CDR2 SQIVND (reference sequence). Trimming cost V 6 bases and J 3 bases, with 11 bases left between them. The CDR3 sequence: CASSRTTEETQYF. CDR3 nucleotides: TGTGCCAGTAGCAGGACGACAGAAGAGACCCAGTACTTC.

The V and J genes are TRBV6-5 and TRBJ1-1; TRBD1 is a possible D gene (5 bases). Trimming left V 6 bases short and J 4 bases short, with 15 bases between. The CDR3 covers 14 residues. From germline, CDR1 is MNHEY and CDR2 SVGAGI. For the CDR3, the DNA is TGTGCCAGCAGCATTCAGGGAAGTTCCACTGAAGCTTTCTTT. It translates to CASSIQGSSTEAFF.